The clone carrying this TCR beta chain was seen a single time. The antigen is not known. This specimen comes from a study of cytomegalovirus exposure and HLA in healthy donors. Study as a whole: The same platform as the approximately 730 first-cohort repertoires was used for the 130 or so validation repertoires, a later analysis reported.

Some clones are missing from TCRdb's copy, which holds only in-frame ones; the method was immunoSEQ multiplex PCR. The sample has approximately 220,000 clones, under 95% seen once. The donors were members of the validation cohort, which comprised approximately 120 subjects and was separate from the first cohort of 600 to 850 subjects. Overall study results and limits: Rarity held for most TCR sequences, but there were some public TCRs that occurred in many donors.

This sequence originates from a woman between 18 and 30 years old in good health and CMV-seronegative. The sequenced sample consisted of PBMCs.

CDR3 sequence (DNA): TGTGCCAGCAGCTTGGTGTCAGGGGGTACTGAAGCTTTCTTT. This encodes CASSLVSGGTEAFF. The chain recombines TRBV5-8 with TRBJ1-1, with TRBD1 identical over 7 bases. Germline CDR1 reads SGHTS; CDR2 reads YDEGEE. The CDR3 has 14 amino acids. The V gene end was trimmed by 0 bases and the J gene end by 5 bases; junction bases not matched to a gene: 4.